Listed below are T cell receptor beta chains from one sample, sequenced in a study of cytomegalovirus exposure and HLA in healthy donors. Assay used: immunoSEQ multiplex PCR; TCRdb lists only in-frame clones, some missing. The data hold under 200,000 clones, with around 80% observed a single time. Sequenced: PBMCs. The receptors were gathered from a human donor in good health. CDR3s include the opening cysteine and the closing phenylalanine or tryptophan. Each record gives: V gene, J gene, D gene, clone size, CDR3 DNA, CDR3 protein. D genes are given only for firm matches. The size field is filled for only some rows; it gives once, few, many or a size class.

TRBV6-5	TRBJ1-2	.	.	TGTGCCAGCAGTTTCCGGGACACAGCTAACTATGGCTACACCTTC	CASSFRDTANYGYTF
TRBV5-1	TRBJ2-3	TRBD2	.	TGCGCCAGCAGCTCGGTCAGCGGGGGCACAGATACGCAGTATTTT	CASSSVSGGTDTQYF
TRBV6-5	TRBJ1-3	.	.	TGTGCCAGCACCCCCCGAGGGTTCTCTGGAAACACCATATATTTT	CASTPRGFSGNTIYF
TRBV28	TRBJ2-4	TRBD2	.	TGTGCCAGCAGCCAGGGACTAGTCAAAAACATTCAGTACTTC	CASSQGLVKNIQYF
TRBV9	TRBJ2-3	.	.	TGTGCCAGCAGTGGGGACTCCGAGCGACCTAGGCCAGATACGCAGTATTTT	CASSGDSERPRPDTQYF
TRBV7-2	TRBJ1-6	.	.	TGTGCCAGCAGCACCCTGGCAGGGGCGTATAATTCACCCCTCCACTTT	CASSTLAGAYNSPLHF
TRBV15	TRBJ2-1	.	few	TGTGCCACCAGCAGCCTTATTGGGGAGGCAGCGCTCTACAATGAGCAGTTCTTC	CATSSLIGEAALYNEQFF
TRBV4-3	TRBJ1-6	TRBD1	.	TGCGCCAGCAGCCAAGGGGGGACAGCCTATTCACCCCTCCACTTT	CASSQGGTAYSPLHF
TRBV7-9	TRBJ2-7	.	.	TGTGCCAGCAGCCGCCAGTCCTACGAGCAGTACTTC	CASSRQSYEQYF
TRBV15	TRBJ2-1	TRBD2	once	TGTGCCACCAGCACGGGGGGGCCTGTTGAGCAGTTCTTC	CATSTGGPVEQFF
TRBV6-1	TRBJ2-7	TRBD2	once	TGTGCCAGCCTAGCGGACTACGAGCAGTACTTC	CASLADYEQYF
TRBV18	TRBJ1-4	.	.	TGTGCCAGCTCACCACGATCTGCAGGGGAACGCGAAAAACTGTTTTTT	CASSPRSAGEREKLFF
TRBV7-8	TRBJ2-5	.	few	TGTGCCAGCAGCCGTACAGTTCGGGGTGGGCAAGAGACCCAGTACTTC	CASSRTVRGGQETQYF
TRBV6-6	TRBJ2-7	TRBD1	.	TGTGCCAGCATTAAGGACAGGAACGTTGATGAGCAGTACTTC	CASIKDRNVDEQYF
TRBV7-9	TRBJ2-7	.	.	TGTGCCAGCAGCCGCCGGGATACCAACTACGAGCAGTACTTC	CASSRRDTNYEQYF
TRBV5-4	TRBJ2-7	TRBD2	.	TGTGCCAGCAGCTTGGTGGGCGGGGGGTCCGACGAGCAGTACTTC	CASSLVGGGSDEQYF
TRBV18	TRBJ2-3	TRBD2	.	TGTGCCAGCTCAACGGTGCGGGGGGGATCAGATACGCAGTATTTT	CASSTVRGGSDTQYF
TRBV6-5	TRBJ1-5	.	.	TGTGCCAGCAGTTGGGGGGGGAGGGGTAGCAATCAGCCCCAGCATTTT	CASSWGGRGSNQPQHF
TRBV9	TRBJ2-7	TRBD2	.	TGTGCCAGCAGCGTTTCGGGTAGCGGGGGGCGGGAGCAGTACTTC	CASSVSGSGGREQYF
TRBV4-1	TRBJ1-1	.	few	TGCGCCAGCAGCCAAGAGACAGTCCTAATGAACACTGAAGCTTTCTTT	CASSQETVLMNTEAFF
TRBV12-5	TRBJ1-2	.	few	TGTGCTAGTGGTTTGGTTGGCAGGGTGGAAGGCTACACCTTC	CASGLVGRVEGYTF
TRBV5-1	TRBJ1-1	.	.	TGCGCCAGCAGCCCTAATTTAGGGAGGAACACTGAAGCTTTCTTT	CASSPNLGRNTEAFF
TRBV2	TRBJ2-1	TRBD2	once	TGTGCCAGCAGTGAGTGGACTAGCGGGATGGAGCAGTTCTTC	CASSEWTSGMEQFF
TRBV11-2	TRBJ2-1	.	.	TGTGCCAGCGAATCAATACTTCGTGAGCAGTTCTTC	CASESILREQFF
TRBV2	TRBJ2-7	.	.	TGTGCCAGCAGTGATTATTACGAGCAGTACTTC	CASSDYYEQYF
TRBV28	TRBJ1-2	TRBD1	.	TGTGCCAGCAGTCAGGACAGGGGGGCTGTAAACTATGGCTACACCTTC	CASSQDRGAVNYGYTF
TRBV6-4	TRBJ2-1	TRBD2	.	TGTGCCAGCAGTGACGTTAGCGGGGGGGCTGATGAGCAGTTCTTC	CASSDVSGGADEQFF
TRBV6-5	TRBJ1-6	TRBD1	.	TGTGCCAGCAGGGAGGGACAGTATAATTCACCCCTCCACTTT	CASREGQYNSPLHF
TRBV15	TRBJ1-2	.	.	TGTGCCACCAGCAGAGATCGGAGGTGGAGTAACTATGGCTACACCTTC	CATSRDRRWSNYGYTF
TRBV11-3	TRBJ2-5	TRBD2	few	TGTGCCAGCAGCCCTTGGCTAGCGGGCAAAGAGACCCAGTACTTC	CASSPWLAGKETQYF
TRBV9	TRBJ1-6	TRBD1	.	TGTGCCAGCAGCGGAACCGGGACAGAGAATTCACCCCTCCACTTT	CASSGTGTENSPLHF
TRBV27	TRBJ2-2	TRBD1	.	TGTGCCAGCAGTTTATTAGGACAGGGCGTGGGGAACACCGGGGAGCTGTTTTTT	CASSLLGQGVGNTGELFF
TRBV5-1	TRBJ1-1	TRBD1	.	TGCGCCAGCAGCGGGACAGGGGGTCTGAACACTGAAGCTTTCTTT	CASSGTGGLNTEAFF
TRBV7-2	TRBJ2-3	TRBD2	few	TGTGCCAGCAGCTTAGCCCGCGGGGGGCATAGGGCAGATACGCAGTATTTT	CASSLARGGHRADTQYF
TRBV11-1	TRBJ2-5	.	.	TGTGCCAGCAGCCCCCGGGATGAGACCCAGTACTTC	CASSPRDETQYF
TRBV4-1	TRBJ1-3	.	few	TGCGCCAGCAGCCTGGACAGTGGCTCTGGAAACACCATATATTTT	CASSLDSGSGNTIYF
TRBV30	TRBJ1-1	.	.	TGTGCCTGGAGTGTCGACGTGGACGGACAGCCCAGAGGGGGGGTGAACACTGAAGCTTTCTTT	CAWSVDVDGQPRGGVNTEAFF
TRBV6-1	TRBJ1-1	.	few	TGTGCCAGCAGTCCCCGTCCAGGGGCGAACACTGAAGCTTTCTTT	CASSPRPGANTEAFF
TRBV10-1	TRBJ1-2	.	.	TGCGCCAGCAGGGGAGGGCCACCAGCTAACTATGGCTACACCTTC	CASRGGPPANYGYTF
TRBV9	TRBJ1-2	TRBD1	few	TGTGCCAGCAGCGTCTCAGGGGGCAAGAATGGCTACACCTTC	CASSVSGGKNGYTF
TRBV11-2	TRBJ2-7	.	.	TGTGCCAGCAGCTTACTAACCGGGTCCCTGGATCACGAGCAGTACTTC	CASSLLTGSLDHEQYF
TRBV28	TRBJ1-5	TRBD1	few	TGTGCCAGCAGTGCGCGAGGGACAGGCAATCAGCCCCAGCATTTT	CASSARGTGNQPQHF
TRBV6-5	TRBJ2-1	TRBD2	few	TGTGCCAGCAGATCTCTAGCGGGCGAGCGCAATGAGCAGTTCTTC	CASRSLAGERNEQFF
TRBV9	TRBJ2-3	.	few	TGTGCCAGCTCCCAGGGCAGCACAGATACGCAGTATTTT	CASSQGSTDTQYF
TRBV6-6	TRBJ2-3	.	.	TGTGCCAGCAGTTACCCGGACTTATTCACAGATACGCAGTATTTT	CASSYPDLFTDTQYF
TRBV10-3	TRBJ1-5	.	once	TGTGCCATCAGCTTCGACGAGGATCAGCCCCAGCATTTT	CAISFDEDQPQHF
TRBV10-3	TRBJ2-2	TRBD2	.	TGTGCCATCATGGGACTAGCGGGAAACACCGGGGAGCTGTTTTTT	CAIMGLAGNTGELFF
TRBV4-1	TRBJ2-7	TRBD2	.	TGCGCCAGCAGCAACGGGGGGTCTAGATACGAGCAGTACTTC	CASSNGGSRYEQYF
TRBV6-5	TRBJ2-1	.	.	TGTGCCAGCAGTTACGACGTGGAGCGGGAGCAGTTCTTC	CASSYDVEREQFF
TRBV15	TRBJ2-1	.	few	TGTGCCACCGGACTGGGGTCCTCGGGATTCAATGAGCAGTTCTTC	CATGLGSSGFNEQFF
TRBV15	TRBJ2-4	.	.	TGTGCCACCAGCAGAGATAACTTCCTGGACATTCAGTACTTC	CATSRDNFLDIQYF
TRBV9	TRBJ1-6	.	.	TGTGCCAGCAGCATACAGGGTGATTCACCCCTCCACTTT	CASSIQGDSPLHF
TRBV19	TRBJ1-1	.	few	TGTGCCAGTAGTATACGGGGAATCCCTGAAGCTTTCTTT	CASSIRGIPEAFF
TRBV19	TRBJ1-5	.	once	TGTGCCAGTAAGCGAGGGGAGGACCAGCCCCAGCATTTT	CASKRGEDQPQHF
TRBV14	TRBJ2-5	.	.	TGTGCCAGCAGCCACTACGAGACCCAGTACTTC	CASSHYETQYF